This T cell receptor beta chain was observed in a study of shared T cell receptors in the human thymus. Using immunoSEQ multiplex PCR, the repertoire was profiled, and TCRdb retains in-frame clones only, with some absent. Among more than 300,000 clones listed, around 95% were seen once. The V end was cut by 2 bases, the J end by 7 bases, with 20 bases between. The CDR3 length is 17 residues. The V gene's germline CDR1 is LGHNA and CDR2 YNFKEQ. Specimen: thymocytes. This TCR was recovered from a human donor. The chain links TRBV4-2 to TRBJ1-4; no clear D gene. The CDR3 reads CASSQCPPGALLEKLFF. Written as DNA, the CDR3 is TGTGCCAGCAGCCAATGCCCCCCGGGCGCGCTTCTTGAAAAACTGTTTTTT.